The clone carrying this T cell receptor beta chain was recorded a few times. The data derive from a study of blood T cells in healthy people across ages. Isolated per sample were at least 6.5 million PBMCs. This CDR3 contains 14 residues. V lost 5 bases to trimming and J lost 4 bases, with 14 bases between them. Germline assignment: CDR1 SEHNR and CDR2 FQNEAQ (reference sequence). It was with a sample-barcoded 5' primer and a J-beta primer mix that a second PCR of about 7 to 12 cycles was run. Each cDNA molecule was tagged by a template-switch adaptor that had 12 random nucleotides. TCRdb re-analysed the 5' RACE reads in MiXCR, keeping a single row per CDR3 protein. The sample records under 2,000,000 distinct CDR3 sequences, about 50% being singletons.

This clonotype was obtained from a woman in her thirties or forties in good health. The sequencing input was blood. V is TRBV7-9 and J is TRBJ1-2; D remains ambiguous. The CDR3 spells CASSLSLVPYGYTF. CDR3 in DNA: TGTGCCAGCAGCCTATCATTAGTACCCTATGGCTACACCTTC.